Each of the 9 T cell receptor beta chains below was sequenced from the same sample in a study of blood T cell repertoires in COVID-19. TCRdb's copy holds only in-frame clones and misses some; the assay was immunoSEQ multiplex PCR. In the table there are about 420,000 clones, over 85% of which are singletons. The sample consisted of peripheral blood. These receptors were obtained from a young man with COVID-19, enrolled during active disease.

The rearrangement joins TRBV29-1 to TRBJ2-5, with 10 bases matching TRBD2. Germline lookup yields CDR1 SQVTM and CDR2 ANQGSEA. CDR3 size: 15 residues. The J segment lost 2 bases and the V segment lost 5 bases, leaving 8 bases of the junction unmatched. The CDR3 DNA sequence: TGCAGCGTTTTTGGAGCGGGAGGGTGGCAAGAGACCCAGTACTTC. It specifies CSVFGAGGWQETQYF.

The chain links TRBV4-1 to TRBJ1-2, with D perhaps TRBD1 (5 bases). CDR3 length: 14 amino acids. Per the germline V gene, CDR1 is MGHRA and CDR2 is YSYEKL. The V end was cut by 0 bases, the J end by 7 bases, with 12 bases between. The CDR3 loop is CASSQEVGVGGYTF. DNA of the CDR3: TGCGCCAGCAGCCAAGAAGTAGGGGTGGGTGGCTACACCTTC.

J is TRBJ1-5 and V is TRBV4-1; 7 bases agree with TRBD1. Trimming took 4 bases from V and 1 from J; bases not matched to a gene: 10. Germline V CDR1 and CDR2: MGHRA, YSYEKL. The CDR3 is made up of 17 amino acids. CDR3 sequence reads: CASSLQGPLESNQPQHF. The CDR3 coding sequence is TGCGCCAGCAGCCTACAGGGGCCGCTCGAAAGCAATCAGCCCCAGCATTTT.

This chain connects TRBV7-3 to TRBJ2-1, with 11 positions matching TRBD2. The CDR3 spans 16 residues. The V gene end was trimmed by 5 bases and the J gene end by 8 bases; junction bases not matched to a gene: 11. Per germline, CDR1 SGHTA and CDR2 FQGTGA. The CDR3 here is CASSPSVAGGFDEQFF. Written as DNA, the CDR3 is TGTGCCAGCAGCCCCTCTGTAGCGGGAGGGTTTGATGAGCAGTTCTTC.

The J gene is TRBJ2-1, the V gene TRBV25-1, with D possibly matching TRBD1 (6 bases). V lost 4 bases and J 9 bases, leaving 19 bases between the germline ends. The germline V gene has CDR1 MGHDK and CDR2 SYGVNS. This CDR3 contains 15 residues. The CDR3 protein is CASSGTPPQGAEQFF. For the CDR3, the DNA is TGTGCCAGCAGTGGGACTCCCCCACAGGGCGCTGAGCAGTTCTTC.

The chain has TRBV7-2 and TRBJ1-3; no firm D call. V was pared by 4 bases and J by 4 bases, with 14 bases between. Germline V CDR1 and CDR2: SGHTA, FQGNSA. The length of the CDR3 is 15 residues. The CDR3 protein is CASSSERLSGNTIYF. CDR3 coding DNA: TGTGCCAGCAGCTCCGAGAGGTTATCGGGAAACACCATATATTTT. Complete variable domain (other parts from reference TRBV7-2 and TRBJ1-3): GAGVSQSPSNKVTEKGKDVELRCDPISGHTALYWYRQSLGQGLEFLIYFQGNSAPDKSGLPSDRFSAERTGGSVSTLTIQRTQQEDSAVYLCASSSERLSGNTIYFGEGSWLTVV.

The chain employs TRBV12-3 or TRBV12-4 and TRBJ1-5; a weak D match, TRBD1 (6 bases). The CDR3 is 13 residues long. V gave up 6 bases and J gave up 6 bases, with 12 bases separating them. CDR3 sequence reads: CASRRGAGQPQHF. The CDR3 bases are TGTGCCAGCAGGCGGGGGGCTGGTCAGCCCCAGCATTTT.

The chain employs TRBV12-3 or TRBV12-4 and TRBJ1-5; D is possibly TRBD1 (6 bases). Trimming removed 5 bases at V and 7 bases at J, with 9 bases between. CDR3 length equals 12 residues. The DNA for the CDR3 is TGTGCCAGCAGTCGGGGGGGCCAGCCCCAGCATTTT. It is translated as CASSRGGQPQHF.

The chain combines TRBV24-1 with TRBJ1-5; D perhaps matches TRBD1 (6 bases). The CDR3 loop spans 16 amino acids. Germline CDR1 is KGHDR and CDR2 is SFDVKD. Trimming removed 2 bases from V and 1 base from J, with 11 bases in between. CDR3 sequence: CATSDSNRVSNQPQHF. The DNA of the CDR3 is TGTGCCACCAGTGATTCTAACAGGGTAAGCAATCAGCCCCAGCATTTT.